These T cell receptor beta chains were read from a single sample in a study of blood T cell repertoires in COVID-19. Assay used: immunoSEQ multiplex PCR; TCRdb lists only in-frame clones, some missing. This table has a few hundred thousand clones, around nine tenths appearing once. Sequencing was performed on peripheral blood. These TCRs come from a woman younger than 45 with COVID-19, enrolled during active disease. Both conserved end residues are part of each CDR3.

J,V,CDR3
TRBJ2-7,TRBV7-8,CASSPGVGAIDEQYF
TRBJ2-1,TRBV9,CASSVGGRRGDEQFF
TRBJ2-2,TRBV18,CASSPIGGHLTGELFF
TRBJ2-7,TRBV4-1,CASSQSGGQGIGVSEQYF
TRBJ2-5,TRBV7-6,CASSSRSETQYF
TRBJ1-2,TRBV2,CASNGQSTNYGYTF
TRBJ1-2,TRBV7-9,CASSQGQGPYGYTF
TRBJ2-3,TRBV11-2,CASSLELYSTDTQYF
TRBJ1-5,TRBV3-1/TRBV3-2,CASSPQGLHQPQHF
TRBJ2-1,TRBV14,CASSQYSGRSYNEQFF
TRBJ2-2,TRBV15,CATSSIRPGTGELFF
TRBJ2-6,TRBV28,CASSREGGSGANVLTF
TRBJ2-7,TRBV9,CASSVREYSYEQYF
TRBJ1-1,TRBV7-9,CASAHSGGLEAFF
TRBJ1-5,TRBV19,CASQDRPGQPQHF
TRBJ2-1,TRBV24-1,CATALAGNNEQFF
TRBJ1-6,TRBV7-2,CASSSDSPDNSPLHF
TRBJ2-1,TRBV6-5,CASSYSGGDSEQFF
TRBJ1-1,TRBV6-4,CASSDSGGTEAFF
TRBJ2-5,TRBV18,CASSPPGQETQYF
TRBJ1-2,TRBV9,CASSPRQGGLYGYTF
TRBJ2-2,TRBV4-3,CASSQLAAANTGELFF
TRBJ2-3,TRBV3-1/TRBV3-2,CASSQTGVFDTQYF
TRBJ2-3,TRBV28,CASSLHRAQGVVDTQYF
TRBJ2-7,TRBV3-1/TRBV3-2,CASSPRQGHYEQYF
TRBJ2-5,TRBV6-6,CASSYSLLYREETQYF
TRBJ2-7,TRBV5-1,CASSLGQTVPYEQYF
TRBJ2-1,TRBV11-2,CASSLETAYNEQFF
TRBJ2-7,TRBV29-1,CSVRDTAYEQYF
TRBJ2-7,TRBV6-6,CASRGTGVSYEQYF
TRBJ2-7,TRBV7-7,CASSTDRWAEQYF
TRBJ1-4,TRBV7-2,CASSTLRGKLFF
TRBJ2-7,TRBV2,CASSELTSSEQYF
TRBJ1-1,TRBV2,CASSAYRGLEAFF
TRBJ2-7,TRBV6-6,CASSPTRAGLRSSYEQYF
TRBJ1-1,TRBV2,CASSKVGGTEAFF
TRBJ2-5,TRBV30,CAWSVDREKTQYF
TRBJ2-7,TRBV27,CASSLLGDRGRYEQYF
TRBJ2-2,TRBV11-2,CASSSPGLTHRELFF
TRBJ1-1,TRBV30,CAWRPRRGKNTEAFF
TRBJ2-3,TRBV2,CASGSRTGGTDTQYF
TRBJ2-7,TRBV6-5,CASTRGLDYYEQYF
TRBJ2-7,TRBV25-1,CASSDRTGKAEQYF
TRBJ1-5,TRBV28,CASSRGARQPQHF
TRBJ2-2,TRBV28,CASSSLGTGNTGELFF
TRBJ2-7,TRBV19,CATPERYPYEQYF
TRBJ1-1,TRBV29-1,CSVGFLGANYEAFF
TRBJ1-6,TRBV28,CASSLRQENSPLHF
TRBJ2-1,TRBV29-1,CSVDGGTSAEQFF
TRBJ2-2,TRBV6-2/TRBV6-3,CASSPSGSPGLAGGRTGELFF
TRBJ2-5,TRBV4-1,CASSTGRETQYF
TRBJ2-1,TRBV29-1,CSVDRVSSYNEQFF
TRBJ2-6,TRBV9,CASSVETGGPFTGANVLTF